This T cell receptor beta chain was profiled in a study of shared T cell receptors in the human thymus. The V gene's germline CDR1 is SGHDT and CDR2 YYEEEE. Germline trimming cut 3 bases from V and 5 bases from J; bases unmatched to any gene: 8. The length of the CDR3 is 14 residues. Profiling relied on immunoSEQ multiplex PCR, and the TCRdb table lists in-frame clones only, not all of them. Of some 720,000 clones listed, around nine tenths are singletons. This sample also appeared in a second study, on human thymus T cells. That work contributes: The thymus tissue came from resections taken during corrective heart surgery. Thymic and blood repertoires appeared to show biased V and J gene usage. Related research reported highly overlapping thymic repertoires among unrelated individuals.

Sequencing was done on a sample of thymocytes. This chain links TRBV5-6 with TRBJ2-7, with TRBD2 matching over 7 bases. This receptor was obtained from a boy in the first two years of life with a congenital heart defect. The CDR3 protein is CASSSGEGGHEQYF. Here the CDR3 DNA reads TGTGCCAGCAGCTCGGGGGAGGGTGGCCACGAGCAGTACTTC.